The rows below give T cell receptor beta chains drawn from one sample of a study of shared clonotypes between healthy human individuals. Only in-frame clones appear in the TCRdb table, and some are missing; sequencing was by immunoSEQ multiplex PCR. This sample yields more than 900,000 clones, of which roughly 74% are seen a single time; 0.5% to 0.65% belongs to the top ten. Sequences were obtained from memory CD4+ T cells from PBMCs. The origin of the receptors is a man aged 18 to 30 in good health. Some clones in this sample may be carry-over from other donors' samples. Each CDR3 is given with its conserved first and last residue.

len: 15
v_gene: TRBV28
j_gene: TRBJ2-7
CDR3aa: CASSETGGASYEQYF

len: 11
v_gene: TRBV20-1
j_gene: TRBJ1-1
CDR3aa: CSAGGNTEAFF

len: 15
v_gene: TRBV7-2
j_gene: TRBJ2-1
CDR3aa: CASSLVYGSYNEQFF

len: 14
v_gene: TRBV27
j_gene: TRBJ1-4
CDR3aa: CASSLRITGEKLFF

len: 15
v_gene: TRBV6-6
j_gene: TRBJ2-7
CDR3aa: CASSYSGGSTYEQYF

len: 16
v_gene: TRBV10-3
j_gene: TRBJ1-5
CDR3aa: CATGGTGVVGNQPQHF

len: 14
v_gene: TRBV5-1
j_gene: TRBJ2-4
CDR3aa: CASSSGTGDQEQYF

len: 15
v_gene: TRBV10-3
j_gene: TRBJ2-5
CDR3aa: CAISDPQLYQETQYF

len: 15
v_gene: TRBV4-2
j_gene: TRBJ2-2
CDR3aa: CASSQGRGHTGELFF

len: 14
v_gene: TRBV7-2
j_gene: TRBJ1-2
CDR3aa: CASSGNQGYYGYTF

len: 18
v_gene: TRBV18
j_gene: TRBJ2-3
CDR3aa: CASSPRPPGTGGTDTQYF

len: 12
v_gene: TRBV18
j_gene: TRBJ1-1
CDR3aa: CASSLLGREAFF

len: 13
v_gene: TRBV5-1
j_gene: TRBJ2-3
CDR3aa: CASSAEGKDTQYF

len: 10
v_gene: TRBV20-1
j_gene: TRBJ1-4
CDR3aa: CSAYRGNLFF

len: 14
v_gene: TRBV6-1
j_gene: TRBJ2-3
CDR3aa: CASVSGFQADTQYF

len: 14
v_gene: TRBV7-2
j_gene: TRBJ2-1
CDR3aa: CASSLGVSGSRPFF

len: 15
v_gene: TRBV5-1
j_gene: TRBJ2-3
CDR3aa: CASSLEGKTADTQYF

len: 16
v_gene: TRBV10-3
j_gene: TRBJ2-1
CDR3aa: CAISESPASGRSEQFF

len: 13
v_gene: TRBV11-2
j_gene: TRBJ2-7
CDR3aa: CASSLGGSYEQYF

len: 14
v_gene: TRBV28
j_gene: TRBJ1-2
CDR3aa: CASINPQGLYGYTF

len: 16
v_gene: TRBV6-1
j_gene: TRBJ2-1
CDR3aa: CASSEVGLAGVNEQFF

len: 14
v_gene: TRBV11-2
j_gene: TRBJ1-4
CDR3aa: CASSSPRGARRLFF

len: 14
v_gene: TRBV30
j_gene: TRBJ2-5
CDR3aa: CAWSVRGSPETQYF

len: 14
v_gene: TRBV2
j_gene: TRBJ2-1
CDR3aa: CASKERGTYNEQFF

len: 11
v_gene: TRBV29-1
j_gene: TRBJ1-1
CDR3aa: CSVEKNTEAFF

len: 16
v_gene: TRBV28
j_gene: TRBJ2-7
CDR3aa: CASRPTGRIGSYEQYF

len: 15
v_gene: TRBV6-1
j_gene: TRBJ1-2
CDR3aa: CASNRQDAMVYGYTF

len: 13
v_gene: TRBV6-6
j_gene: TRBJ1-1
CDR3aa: CASSIQENTEAFF

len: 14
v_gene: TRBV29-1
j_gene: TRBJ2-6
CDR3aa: CSVDDNSGANVLTF

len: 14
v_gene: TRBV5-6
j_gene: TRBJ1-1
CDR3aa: CASSRRLTGGEAFF

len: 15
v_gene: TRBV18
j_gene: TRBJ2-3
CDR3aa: CASSPGTPRTDTQYF

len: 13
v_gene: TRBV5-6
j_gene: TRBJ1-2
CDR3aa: CASRRGRSYGYTF

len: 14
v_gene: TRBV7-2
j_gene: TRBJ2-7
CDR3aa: CASSLGEGAYEQYF

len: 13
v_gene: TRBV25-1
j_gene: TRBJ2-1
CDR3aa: CASSVGGGREQFF

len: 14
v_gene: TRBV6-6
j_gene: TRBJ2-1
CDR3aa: CASREGQGVDEQFF

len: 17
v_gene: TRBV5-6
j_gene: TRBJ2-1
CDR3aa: CASSLLASGSHESEQFF

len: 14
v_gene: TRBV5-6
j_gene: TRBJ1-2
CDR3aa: CASSLGQNNYGYTF